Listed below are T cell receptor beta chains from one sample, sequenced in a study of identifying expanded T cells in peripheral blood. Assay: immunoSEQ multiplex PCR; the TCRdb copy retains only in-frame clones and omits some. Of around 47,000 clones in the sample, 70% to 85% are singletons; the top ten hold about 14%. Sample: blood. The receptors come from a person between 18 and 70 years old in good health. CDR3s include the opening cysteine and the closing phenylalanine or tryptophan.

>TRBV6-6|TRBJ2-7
CASSYKQSYEQYF
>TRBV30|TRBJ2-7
CAWRGGLFYEQYF
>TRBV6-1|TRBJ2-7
CASSARRPETYEQYF
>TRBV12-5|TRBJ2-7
CASGSWGKGDEQYF
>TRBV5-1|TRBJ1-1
CASSLARHTEAFF
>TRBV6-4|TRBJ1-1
CASSLAHGGTEAFF
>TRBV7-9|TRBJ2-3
CASLPLVTDTQYF
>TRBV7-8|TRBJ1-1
CASSLAGQFFLEAFF
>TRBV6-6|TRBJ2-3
CASQSTDTQYF
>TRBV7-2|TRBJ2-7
CASSTWRGEQYF
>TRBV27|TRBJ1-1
CASSLRQGTLTEAFF
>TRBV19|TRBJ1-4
CASSILSQFNEKLFF
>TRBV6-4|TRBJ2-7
CASSLGPLEQYF
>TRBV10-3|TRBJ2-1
CAISPGTLPSSYNEQFF
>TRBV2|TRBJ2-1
CASSEGGWAKFAKLTFNEQFF
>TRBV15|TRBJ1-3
CATSRTHSGASGNTIYF
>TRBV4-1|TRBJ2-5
CASSQSVGEETQYF
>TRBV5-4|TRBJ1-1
CASSPRGDAEAFF
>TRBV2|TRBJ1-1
CASRTGGPNTEAFF
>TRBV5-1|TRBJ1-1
CASSLRDSNTEAFF
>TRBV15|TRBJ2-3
CATSRPSGSTDTQYF
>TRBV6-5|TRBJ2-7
CASSYLSATRKLEQYF
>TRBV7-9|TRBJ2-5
CASRLDRVQETQYF
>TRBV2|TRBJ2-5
CASSEESGSTETQYF
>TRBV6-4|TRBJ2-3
CASSTTGTTDTQYF
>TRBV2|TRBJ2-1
CASSESGGVYNEQFF
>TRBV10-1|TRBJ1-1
CASSPLGRSEAFF
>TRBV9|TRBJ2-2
CASSVGRLTGELFF
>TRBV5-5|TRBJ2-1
CASSLMGGVSRNEQFF
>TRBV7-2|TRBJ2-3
CATGLGGWDTQYF
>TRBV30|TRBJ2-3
CAWSVSGLAGSGDTQYF
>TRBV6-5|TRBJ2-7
CASSSPGGGHYEQYF
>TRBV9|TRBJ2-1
CASSAGQGSVNEQFF